This TCR beta chain was sequenced in a study of CD8 T cells in ankylosing spondylitis. General observations from the study: Earlier authors reported some of these motif variants in reactive arthritis synovial fluid and blood. Disease-linked clones, CD8+, were relatively rare in peripheral blood. Reported data indicate significant enrichment of disease-linked clones within matched ankylosing spondylitis synovial fluid. Ankylosing spondylitis blood appeared to be characterized by a TCR beta motif of 7 to 9 highly homologous variants.

There are many counts of this clonotype. Antigen specificity is unknown. A single record per CDR3 protein comes from TCRdb applying MiXCR to the 5' RACE reads. The table includes approximately 88,000 distinct CDR3 sequences, 7.5% to 9% detected once. The sequenced sample consisted of blood, either unsorted or a sorted T cell fraction (not recorded which). The receptor's source is a male donor with ankylosing spondylitis or in good health (not recorded which).

CDR3: CAISSGEDTQYF. The CDR3 DNA reads TGTGCCATAAGTAGCGGGGAAGATACGCAGTATTTT. The chain recombines TRBV10-3 with TRBJ2-3; TRBD2 aligns across 8 bases. J lost 5 bases, V lost 9 bases, and 4 bases had no gene match. The length of the CDR3 is 12 residues. Per germline, CDR1 ENHRY and CDR2 SYGVKD.